The sequence of this T cell receptor (beta chain) was determined in a study of T-cell memory formation after mild COVID-19. A note on this clonotype: Its antigen is unidentified.

The CDR3 has 15 residues. CDR1 is SGHNT, CDR2 YYREEE, per germline (reference sequence). Losses at the gene ends were 1 base for V and 5 bases for J; bases not matched to a gene: 2. Constant-segment-primed 5'RACE gave TCR alpha and TCR beta cDNA libraries with sample barcodes and UMIs. TCRdb reanalysed the 5' RACE reads using MiXCR and keeps one entry per CDR3 protein. The table lists 350,000 to 400,000 distinct CDR3 sequences, approximately 15% of them singletons. Study results and caveats: Contracting clones localized mainly to CM and EM when CD4+ and mainly to EMRA when CD8+.

This TCR came from a young man who had mild COVID-19 (a few samples of this study predate the infection). Cell type and time point are not known. Material for sequencing was PBMCs or a T cell subset sorted from them (not recorded which). The chain employs TRBV5-4 and TRBJ2-3; 12 bases align to TRBD2. Here the CDR3 reads CASSLPSGGGDTQYF. The CDR3 DNA sequence: TGTGCCAGCAGCTTGCCTAGCGGGGGGGGAGATACGCAGTATTTT.